The table lists the clone carrying this TCR beta chain with a few counts. This entry belongs to a study of blood T cell repertoires in COVID-19. Study-level background: PBMCs, B-cell-depleted T cells, or T cells provided the cDNA or gDNA that made up the material.

Using immunoSEQ multiplex PCR, the repertoire was profiled, and TCRdb retains in-frame clones only, with some absent. Here the sample spans about 80,000 clones, about 72% being singletons. The CDR3 contains 15 residues. Losses at the gene ends were 4 bases for V and 7 bases for J; bases not matched to a gene: 8. CDR1 and CDR2 (germline): SGHKS, YYEKEE (reference sequence). Input material: peripheral blood. The sequence derives from a man between 65 and 79 years old with active or convalescent COVID-19. The chain is built from TRBV5-5 and TRBJ2-5; 12 nucleotides agree with TRBD1. This CDR3 is CASSPGQGAVGTQYF. As DNA, the CDR3 is TGTGCCAGCAGCCCGGGACAGGGGGCTGTTGGGACCCAGTACTTC.